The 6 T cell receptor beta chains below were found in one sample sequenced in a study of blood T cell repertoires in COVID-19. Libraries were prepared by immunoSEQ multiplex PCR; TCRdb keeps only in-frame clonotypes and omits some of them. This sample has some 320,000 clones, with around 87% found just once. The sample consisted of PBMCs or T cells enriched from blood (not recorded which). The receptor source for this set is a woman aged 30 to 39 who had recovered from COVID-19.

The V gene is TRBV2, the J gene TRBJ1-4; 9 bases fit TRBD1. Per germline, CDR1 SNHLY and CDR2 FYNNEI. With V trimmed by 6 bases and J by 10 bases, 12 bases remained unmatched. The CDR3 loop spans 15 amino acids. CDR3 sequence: CASRLDRGGLVKLFF. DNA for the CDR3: TGTGCCAGCAGGCTAGACAGGGGGGGATTGGTAAAACTGTTTTTT. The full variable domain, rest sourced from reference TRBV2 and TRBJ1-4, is EPEVTQTPSHQVTQMGQEVILRCVPISNHLYFYWYRQILGQKVEFLVSFYNNEISEKSEIFDDQFSVERPDGSNFTLKIRSTKLEDSAMYFCASRLDRGGLVKLFFGSGTQLSVL.

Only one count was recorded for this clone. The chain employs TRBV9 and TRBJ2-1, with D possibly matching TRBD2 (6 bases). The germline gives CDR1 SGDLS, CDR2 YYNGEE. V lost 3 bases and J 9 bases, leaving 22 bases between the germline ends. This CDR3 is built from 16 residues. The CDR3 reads CASSALGRTAGGEQFF. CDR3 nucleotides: TGTGCCAGCAGCGCACTGGGCCGTACAGCGGGCGGTGAGCAGTTCTTC. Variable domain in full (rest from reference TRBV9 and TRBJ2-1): DSGVTQTPKHLITATGQRVTLRCSPRSGDLSVYWYQQSLDQGLQFLIQYYNGEERAKGNILERFSAQQFPDLHSELNLSSLELGDSALYFCASSALGRTAGGEQFFGPGTRLTVL.

The DNA for the CDR3 is TGCGCCAGCAGCCCATCAGGGGGTGGGACTGAAGCTTTCTTT. It encodes CASSPSGGGTEAFF. The gene calls are TRBV5-1 and TRBJ1-1; 7 nucleotides agree with TRBD1. This CDR3 is built from 14 residues. CDR1 SGHRS and CDR2 YFSETQ come from the germline V gene. Unmatched junction bases numbered 8, after V lost 4 bases and J lost 5 bases. Together with reference TRBV5-1 and TRBJ1-1, the CDR3 gives the full variable domain: KAGVTQTPRYLIKTRGQQVTLSCSPISGHRSVSWYQQTPGQGLQFLFEYFSETQRNKGNFPGRFSGRQFSNSRSEMNVSTLELGDSALYLCASSPSGGGTEAFFGQGTRLTVV.

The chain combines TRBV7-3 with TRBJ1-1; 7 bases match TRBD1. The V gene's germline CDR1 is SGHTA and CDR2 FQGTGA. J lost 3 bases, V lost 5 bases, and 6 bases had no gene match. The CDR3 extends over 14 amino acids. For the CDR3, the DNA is TGTGCCAGCAGCCCTACAGGGGCAGACACTGAAGCTTTCTTT. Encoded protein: CASSPTGADTEAFF.

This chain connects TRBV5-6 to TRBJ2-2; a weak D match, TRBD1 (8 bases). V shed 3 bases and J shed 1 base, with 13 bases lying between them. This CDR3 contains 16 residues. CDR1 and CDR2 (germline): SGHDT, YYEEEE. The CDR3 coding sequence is TGTGCCAGCAGCTCGGGGGGACAGGTGAACACCGGGGAGCTGTTTTTT. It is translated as CASSSGGQVNTGELFF.

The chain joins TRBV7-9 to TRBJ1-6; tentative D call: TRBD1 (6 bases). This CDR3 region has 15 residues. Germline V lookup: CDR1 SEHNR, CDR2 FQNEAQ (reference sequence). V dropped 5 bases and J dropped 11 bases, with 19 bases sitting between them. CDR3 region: CASSPDGQGSAPLHF. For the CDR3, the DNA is TGTGCCAGCAGCCCCGACGGGCAGGGGAGCGCACCCCTCCACTTT.